A single sample is the source of the 28 T cell receptor beta chains below, sequenced in a study of blood T cell repertoires in COVID-19. Repertoires were generated with immunoSEQ multiplex PCR, while TCRdb's copy carries only in-frame clones and drops some. This sample yields about 350,000 clones, of which around 86% are seen a single time; 6% to 7% belongs to the top ten. Sequences were obtained from peripheral blood. The receptors here all came from a woman aged 45 to 65 with COVID-19, enrolled during active disease.

The chain links TRBV6-5 to TRBJ1-1; D is unresolved. Trimming removed 2 bases from V and 1 base from J, with 11 bases in between. The CDR3 covers 15 residues. Germline CDR1 and CDR2: MNHEY and SVGAGI. The CDR3 loop is CASSYGRKKNTEAFF. The DNA of the CDR3 is TGTGCCAGCAGTTACGGCCGTAAAAAGAACACTGAAGCTTTCTTT.

V usage is TRBV20-1 and J usage is TRBJ2-3, with 10 bases fitting TRBD2. Germline V CDR1 and CDR2: DFQATT, SNEGSKA (reference sequence). The CDR3 covers 18 residues. The V gene end was trimmed by 3 bases and the J gene end by 0 bases; junction bases not matched to a gene: 12. The CDR3 nucleotides are TGCAGTGCTAGTAGCGGGAGGTTTTCCTCCACTAGCACAGATACGCAGTATTTT. Its protein is CSASSGRFSSTSTDTQYF.

The rearrangement joins TRBV19 to TRBJ2-2; TRBD2 agrees at 11 bases. There are 15 residues in the CDR3. CDR1 is LNHDA and CDR2 is SQIVND in the germline V gene (reference sequence). V trimming: 6 bases; J trimming: 8 bases; junction bases outside the gene matches: 8. The CDR3 nucleotides are TGTGCCAGTAGACCGAGAACTAGCGGGAGTGGGGAGCTGTTTTTT. Translation: CASRPRTSGSGELFF. The variable domain in full, completed from reference TRBV19 and TRBJ2-2, reads DGGITQSPKYLFRKEGQNVTLSCEQNLNHDAMYWYRQDPGQGLRLIYYSQIVNDFQKGDIAEGYSVSREKKESFPLTVTSAQKNPTAFYLCASRPRTSGSGELFFGEGSRLTVL.

The chain recombines TRBV7-9 with TRBJ2-1; the D is unclear. Per germline, CDR1 SEHNR and CDR2 FQNEAQ (reference sequence). Trimming removed 3 bases at V and 10 bases at J, with 10 bases between. The CDR3 consists of 12 residues. CDR3 in amino acids: CASSFPLREQFF. Written as DNA, the CDR3 is TGTGCCAGCAGCTTCCCGTTGCGAGAGCAGTTCTTC.

The rearrangement links TRBV11-3 to TRBJ2-1; 10 nucleotides line up with TRBD2. The V and J ends lost 2 bases and 12 bases, in that order; junction bases with no gene match: 7. Germline V gene data show CDR1 as SGHNT and CDR2 as YENEEA. This CDR3 spans 14 amino acids. CDR3 sequence (DNA): TGTGCCAGCAGCTTAAGCGTGTTAGCGGGAGGGCAGTTCTTC. Translated: CASSLSVLAGGQFF.

Note on this clone: Other DNA sequences of this sample code for an identical CDR3. The chain combines TRBV6-6 with TRBJ2-1; 11 positions match TRBD2. Trimming removed 5 bases from V and 6 bases from J; junction bases left unmatched: 6. The CDR3 spans 15 residues. Germline V gives CDR1 MNHNY, CDR2 SVGAGI (reference sequence). The CDR3 bases are TGTGCCAGCAGTCCCTTAGCGGGAGGGCTCAATGAGCAGTTCTTC. Residues: CASSPLAGGLNEQFF.

This clone was detected only once. This CDR3 fails to terminate in the conserved phenylalanine or tryptophan, so it likely reflects a read error. No DNA is shown, since the ends of the CDR3 on it are uncertain; the CDR3 is the one TCRdb lists. The rearrangement uses TRBV7-3 and TRBJ1-2; the table's D call, TRBD1, was not checked against the DNA. Germline CDR1 reads SGHTA; CDR2 reads FQGTGA. The CDR3 length equals 12 residues, ends included. This chain's CDR3 is CASSLTVQGAAK.

V usage is TRBV7-6 and J usage is TRBJ2-5; 10 nucleotides match TRBD2. V lost 5 bases to trimming and J lost 5 bases; unmatched junction nucleotides: 14. The CDR3 is made up of 17 amino acids. Per the germline V gene, CDR1 is SGHVS and CDR2 is FNYEAQ. The CDR3 region has the DNA TGTGCCAGCAGCCCCTCTTACCTAGCGGGAGTTTTGGAGACCCAGTACTTC. It yields the protein CASSPSYLAGVLETQYF.

The chain combines TRBV19 with TRBJ2-1; TRBD1 aligns across 9 bases. The CDR3 contains 15 residues. Trimming cost V 5 bases and J 7 bases; bases outside gene matches: 9. Germline CDR1 and CDR2: LNHDA and SQIVND (reference sequence). The CDR3 reads CASSPGQGLGNEQFF. In DNA, the CDR3 is TGTGCCAGTAGTCCGGGACAGGGTCTGGGGAATGAGCAGTTCTTC.

CDR3 DNA: TGTGCCAGTAGTTCCGGGACACCCTCCTACAATGAGCAGTTCTTC. It is translated as CASSSGTPSYNEQFF. The J gene is TRBJ2-1, the V gene TRBV19; a weak D match, TRBD1 (6 bases). Trimming took 5 bases from V and 0 from J, leaving 11 bases between them. This CDR3 spans 15 amino acids. The germline CDR1 and CDR2 sequences are LNHDA and SQIVND (reference sequence).

Here the CDR3 DNA reads TGTGCCAGCAGCACGACAGGGAGCACAGATACGCAGTATTTT. Translation: CASSTTGSTDTQYF. V usage is TRBV27 and J usage is TRBJ2-3; 7 nucleotides match TRBD1. With 6 bases clipped from V and 0 bases from J, the junction kept 3 bases outside the gene matches. CDR1 and CDR2 from the germline V gene are MNHEY and SMNVEV (reference sequence). This CDR3 contains 14 residues.

The chain recombines TRBV3-1 (or the pseudogene TRBV3-2) with TRBJ2-3; TRBD2 agrees at 7 bases. V lost 1 base and J lost 3; bases outside the gene matches: 4. The CDR3 has 15 residues. The germline CDR1 and CDR2 sequences are LGHDT and YNNKEL (reference sequence). The DNA for the CDR3 is TGTGCCAGCAGCCAAGCGGGAGGTCGTACAGATACGCAGTATTTT. Its protein is CASSQAGGRTDTQYF.

This clone was seen a handful of times. The V and J genes are TRBV29-1 and TRBJ1-1; 7 nucleotides line up with TRBD1. V lost 1 base to trimming and J lost 1 base; unmatched junction nucleotides: 6. This CDR3 region has 15 residues. Germline V CDR1 and CDR2: SQVTM, ANQGSEA. CDR3 region: CSVEGDRAGNTEAFF. CDR3 nucleotide sequence: TGCAGCGTTGAAGGAGACAGGGCGGGGAACACTGAAGCTTTCTTT.

With respect to this clone: The same CDR3 arises from other DNA sequences in this sample as well. V gene TRBV5-1 combines with J gene TRBJ2-1; no reliable D call. From germline, CDR1 is SGHRS and CDR2 YFSETQ. The CDR3 is made up of 14 amino acids. The V end was cut by 0 bases, the J end by 0 bases, with 4 bases between. CDR3 DNA: TGCGCCAGCAGCTTGGGCGGCTCCTACAATGAGCAGTTCTTC. It yields the protein CASSLGGSYNEQFF.

Concerning this clone itself: In the same sample, other DNA sequences code for this CDR3. The V call is TRBV9, the J call TRBJ1-2; the D gene is possibly TRBD1 (6 bases). Germline V CDR1 and CDR2: SGDLS, YYNGEE. This CDR3 is 14 amino acids long. Trimming removed 0 bases at V and 2 bases at J, with 8 bases between. CDR3 amino acids: CASSVGQGNYGYTF. CDR3 coding DNA: TGTGCCAGCAGCGTAGGTCAGGGGAACTATGGCTACACCTTC.

On this clone itself: Since no conserved phenylalanine or tryptophan closes the CDR3, a read error is the likely cause. The limits of the CDR3 on the DNA are not certain, so only TCRdb's listed CDR3 is given. This chain joins TRBV11-2 and TRBJ1-2. The CDR3 comprises 8 residues, both ends counted. From germline, CDR1 is SGHAT and CDR2 FQNNGV. Here the CDR3 reads CASSSPEV.

The gene calls are TRBV11-2 and TRBJ2-1; 8 nucleotides align to TRBD1. The CDR3 sequence is 13 residues long. Germline assignment: CDR1 SGHAT and CDR2 FQNNGV. Trimming removed 7 bases from V and 7 bases from J; junction bases left unmatched: 6. The CDR3 sequence: CASIPGGWNEQFF. The CDR3 DNA sequence: TGTGCCAGCATCCCAGGGGGCTGGAATGAGCAGTTCTTC.

J is TRBJ2-1 and V is TRBV6-5, with D perhaps matching TRBD1 (5 bases). From germline, CDR1 is MNHEY and CDR2 SVGAGI. Deletions cut 4 bases from V and 5 bases from J, with 12 bases between. This CDR3 has 14 amino acids. DNA of the CDR3: TGTGCCAGCAGTTCGCCAGGGCGAAACAATGAGCAGTTCTTC. This translates into CASSSPGRNNEQFF.

The J gene is TRBJ2-7, the V gene TRBV5-8; 7 bases are shared with TRBD1. Germline assignment: CDR1 SGHTS and CDR2 YDEGEE. The trim removed 0 bases at V and 5 bases at J, leaving 11 bases unmatched. This CDR3 comprises 16 residues. CDR3 sequence reads: CASSLGTDRVVDEQYF. CDR3 bases: TGTGCCAGCAGCTTGGGAACCGACAGGGTGGTCGACGAGCAGTACTTC.

J is TRBJ2-1 and V is TRBV19, with D possibly matching TRBD2 (6 bases). The CDR3 totals 13 residues. The V gene lost 5 bases and the J gene lost 8 bases, with 13 bases spanning the gap. Germline lookup yields CDR1 LNHDA and CDR2 SQIVND (reference sequence). The CDR3 reads CASSFGRVDEQFF. CDR3 coding DNA: TGTGCCAGTAGTTTCGGGAGAGTTGATGAGCAGTTCTTC. Full variable domain (rest looked up from reference TRBV19 and TRBJ2-1): DGGITQSPKYLFRKEGQNVTLSCEQNLNHDAMYWYRQDPGQGLRLIYYSQIVNDFQKGDIAEGYSVSREKKESFPLTVTSAQKNPTAFYLCASSFGRVDEQFFGPGTRLTVL.

V and J are TRBV12-3 or TRBV12-4 and TRBJ1-1, with TRBD1 identical over 8 bases. CDR3 size: 13 residues. The J segment lost 4 bases and the V segment lost 2 bases, leaving 0 bases of the junction unmatched. In DNA, the CDR3 is TGTGCCAGCAGTTTACAGGGGGCCACTGAAGCTTTCTTT. This translates into CASSLQGATEAFF.

This sequence joins TRBV18 and TRBJ2-3, with TRBD1 matching 8 bases. The ends lost 3 bases at V and 0 bases at J; junction bases unmatched: 2. The CDR3 totals 15 residues. Germline-derived CDR1 and CDR2 are KGHSH and LQKENI. Here the CDR3 reads CASSPQGASTDTQYF. The CDR3 region has the DNA TGTGCCAGCTCACCGCAGGGGGCTAGCACAGATACGCAGTATTTT.

V usage is TRBV27 and J usage is TRBJ2-7, with 10 bases fitting TRBD2. Germline-derived CDR1 and CDR2 are MNHEY and SMNVEV (reference sequence). This CDR3 has 16 amino acids. Trimming took 4 bases from V and 2 from J; bases not matched to a gene: 8. This chain's CDR3 is CASSYSIAGGPYEQYF. CDR3 DNA: TGTGCCAGCAGTTACTCAATAGCGGGAGGTCCCTACGAGCAGTACTTC.

This clone has only one observation. The chain combines TRBV7-8 with TRBJ1-1; TRBD1 matches at 8 bases. The trim removed 2 bases at V and 7 bases at J, leaving 9 bases unmatched. CDR3 length: 15 amino acids. Germline V gives CDR1 SGHVS, CDR2 FQNEAQ. CDR3 region: CASSLFQGATIEAFF. The CDR3 DNA sequence: TGTGCCAGCAGCTTATTTCAGGGGGCCACGATTGAAGCTTTCTTT.

J is TRBJ2-1 and V is TRBV7-9, with D maybe TRBD2 (5 bases). The CDR3 spans 14 residues. The germline CDR1 and CDR2 sequences are SEHNR and FQNEAQ (reference sequence). V lost 5 bases, J lost 3 bases, and 11 bases lay in between. CDR3 protein: CASSAGVGYNEQFF. The CDR3 DNA reads as TGTGCCAGCAGCGCCGGGGTGGGCTACAATGAGCAGTTCTTC.

The chain employs TRBV15 and TRBJ1-4; D possibly corresponds to TRBD1 (6 bases). Germline V gene lookup returns CDR1 LNHNV and CDR2 YYDKDF (reference sequence). V was clipped by 3 bases and J by 8 bases, with 16 bases between them. The CDR3 extends over 15 amino acids. The CDR3: CATSRGGGAQEKLFF. CDR3 in DNA: TGTGCCACCAGCAGGGGAGGGGGAGCTCAGGAAAAACTGTTTTTT.

By frequency in the sample, this clone is medium-sized. V and J are TRBV7-9 and TRBJ2-1; 11 bases match TRBD2. Germline CDR1 reads SEHNR; CDR2 reads FQNEAQ (reference sequence). V lost 4 bases and J lost 2; bases outside the gene matches: 7. The CDR3 loop spans 17 amino acids. The CDR3 is CASSSARLAGTYNEQFF. The CDR3 DNA reads TGTGCCAGCAGCTCTGCCCGACTAGCGGGAACCTACAATGAGCAGTTCTTC.

The sample holds one count of this clone. V is TRBV5-4 and J is TRBJ1-2; a weak D match, TRBD1 (6 bases). V lost 5 bases and J lost 2, with 13 bases in between. The CDR3 length is 14 residues. Germline CDR1 SGHNT, CDR2 YYREEE (reference sequence). The chain's CDR3 is CASREAGANYGYTF. The CDR3 DNA follows: TGTGCCAGCAGGGAAGCAGGGGCCAACTATGGCTACACCTTC.